The rows below give T cell receptor beta chains drawn from one sample of a study of graft-versus-host responses after intestinal transplantation. Data came from immunoSEQ multiplex PCR; TCRdb stores just in-frame clones and leaves some out. The sample consists of under 80,000 clones, around 92% of them appearing once. The specimen comprised PBMCs, sampled 98 days after intestinal transplantation. These receptor sequences come from a human patient who received an intestinal transplant, so some T cells may come from the graft donor. The conserved cysteine and the conserved F or W are not part of the CDR3 here.

>TRBV18
ASSPLGQGVGNTGELF
>TRBV28
ASSLEGQQETQY
>TRBV5-4
ASSFGGWADTQY
>TRBV2
ASSDRYSGNTIY
>TRBV4-1
ASSQQGEAF
>TRBV19
ASSMQATDTQY
>TRBV13
ASRRGGGRGIQY
>TRBV2
ASSEIAGAYNEQF
>TRBV6-6
ASSQQPPGLKNEQF
>TRBV9
ASSVVSDTQY
>TRBV7-4
ASRWTGSSYEQY
>TRBV15
ATSRDVASRETQY
>TRBV5-5
ASSLAYEQY
>TRBV7-8
ASSHRTRLDEQF
>TRBV23-1
ASNGEAF
>TRBV9
ASSVDPSSNQPQH
>TRBV28
ASSFGVRAWIADTQY
>TRBV18
ASSPLADDTQY
>TRBV11-2
ASSLGQGDYGYT
>TRBV6-5
ASSDEAYEQY
>TRBV27
ASRTGESEKLF
>TRBV9
ASSVKDSGERDTQY
>TRBV5-1
ASSSLAGGGQETQY
>TRBV2
ASSEAGGSNQPQH
>TRBV13
ASSLGHLNTIY
>TRBV10-3
AIIGTNYGYT
>TRBV6-1
ASSSGLGNTIY
>TRBV10-1
ASSYGGGTDTQY
>TRBV5-4
ASSLGTGAYGEQF
>TRBV7-2
ASSYRDGGTPDSEQF
>TRBV6-1
ASSAADGSYEQY
>TRBV28
ASSRMAGAGENEQF
>TRBV7-6
ASSSSIGTGNEQF
>TRBV5-1
ASSLGQGADTQY
>TRBV29-1
SVEVAPDFYNEQF
>TRBV5-1
ASSLDLAIYEQY
>TRBV5-6
ASSLWTSAPDTQY
>TRBV7-6
ASSLGPRVEGTEAF
>TRBV19
ASTSGSFDTGELF
>TRBV6-5
ASSRNRDLGNGYT
>TRBV5-4
ASSFEGVGNTEAF
>TRBV4-1
ASSQEGGGNQPQH
>TRBV15
ATPGRFSGRGPNTGELF
>TRBV25-1
ASKGTSEYNEQF
>TRBV18
ASSRELNTEAF
>TRBV21-1
ASTSDPKPNYEQY
>TRBV30
AWSGSPGVEAF
>TRBV27
ASRETGRETQY
>TRBV27
ASSNPGQNYEQY
>TRBV7-9
ASSLAPAGTSGEQY
>TRBV27
ASSYGTVYNEQF
>TRBV19
ASSTPTGTDGYT
>TRBV5-5
ASSRGETQY
>TRBV6-1
ASTLEGITEAF
>TRBV6-6
ASTYGLGQGTDTQY
>TRBV11-3
ASSTGRGYT
>TRBV6-5
ASSYPSTSGNNEQF
>TRBV2
ASSEGLAYNEQF
>TRBV2
ASSGQENSPLH